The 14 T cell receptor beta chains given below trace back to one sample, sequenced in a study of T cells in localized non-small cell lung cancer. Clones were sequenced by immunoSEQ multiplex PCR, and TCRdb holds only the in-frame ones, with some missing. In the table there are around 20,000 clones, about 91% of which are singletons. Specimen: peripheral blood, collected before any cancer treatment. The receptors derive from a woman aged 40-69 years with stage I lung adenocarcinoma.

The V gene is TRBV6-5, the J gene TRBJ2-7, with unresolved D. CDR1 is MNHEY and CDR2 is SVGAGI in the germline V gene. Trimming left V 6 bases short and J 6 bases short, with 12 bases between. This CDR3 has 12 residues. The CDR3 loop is CASSLDGREQYF. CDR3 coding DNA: TGTGCCAGCAGCCTGGACGGGCGCGAGCAGTACTTC.

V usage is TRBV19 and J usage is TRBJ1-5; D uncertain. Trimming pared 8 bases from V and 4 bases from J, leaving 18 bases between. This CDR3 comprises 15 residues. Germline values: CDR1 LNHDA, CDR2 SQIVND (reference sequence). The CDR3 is CASSNRTKNNQPQHF. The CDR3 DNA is TGTGCCAGTTCTAACAGAACGAAAAATAATCAGCCCCAGCATTTT.

CDR3 DNA: TGTGCCAGTAGTATAGTGGACGGCACTGAAGCTTTCTTT. It specifies CASSIVDGTEAFF. The V gene is TRBV19, the J gene TRBJ1-1; D is ambiguous. This CDR3 region has 13 residues. Trimming left V 1 base short and J 4 bases short, with 7 bases between. The V gene's germline CDR1 is LNHDA and CDR2 SQIVND (reference sequence).

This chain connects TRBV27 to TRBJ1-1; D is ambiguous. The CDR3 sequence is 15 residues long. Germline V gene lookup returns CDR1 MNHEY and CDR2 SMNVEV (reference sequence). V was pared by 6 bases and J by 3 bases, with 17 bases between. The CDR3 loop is CASSPLGGVYTEAFF. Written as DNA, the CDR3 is TGTGCCAGCAGCCCGCTCGGCGGGGTCTACACTGAAGCTTTCTTT.

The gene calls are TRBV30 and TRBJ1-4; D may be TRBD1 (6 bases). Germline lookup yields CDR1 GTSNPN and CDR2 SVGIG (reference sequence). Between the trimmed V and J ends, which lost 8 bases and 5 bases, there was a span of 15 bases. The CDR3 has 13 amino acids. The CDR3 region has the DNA TGTGCCACCAACAGGGATGGGAATGAAAAACTGTTTTTT. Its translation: CATNRDGNEKLFF.

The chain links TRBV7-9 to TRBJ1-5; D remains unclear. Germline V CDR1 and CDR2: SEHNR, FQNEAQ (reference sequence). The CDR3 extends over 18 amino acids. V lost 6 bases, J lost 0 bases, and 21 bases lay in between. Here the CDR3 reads CASRSRDPPDYSNQPQHF. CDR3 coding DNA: TGTGCCAGCAGGTCTCGGGATCCGCCAGATTATAGCAATCAGCCCCAGCATTTT.

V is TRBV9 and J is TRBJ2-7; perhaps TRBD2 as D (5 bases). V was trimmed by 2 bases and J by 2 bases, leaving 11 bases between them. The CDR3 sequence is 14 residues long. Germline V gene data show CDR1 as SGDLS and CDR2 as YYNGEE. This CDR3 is CASSVRESTYEQYF. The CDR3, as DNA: TGTGCCAGCAGCGTTAGGGAGTCTACCTACGAGCAGTACTTC.

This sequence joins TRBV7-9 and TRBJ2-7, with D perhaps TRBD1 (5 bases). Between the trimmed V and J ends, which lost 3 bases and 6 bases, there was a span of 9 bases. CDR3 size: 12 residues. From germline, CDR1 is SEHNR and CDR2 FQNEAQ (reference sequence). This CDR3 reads CASSFEQAEQYF. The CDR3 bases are TGTGCCAGCAGCTTCGAACAGGCCGAGCAGTACTTC. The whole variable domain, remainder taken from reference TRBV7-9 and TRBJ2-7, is DTGVSQNPRHKITKRGQNVTFRCDPISEHNRLYWYRQTLGQGPEFLTYFQNEAQLEKSRLLSDRFSAERPKGSFSTLEIQRTEQGDSAMYLCASSFEQAEQYFGPGTRLTVT.

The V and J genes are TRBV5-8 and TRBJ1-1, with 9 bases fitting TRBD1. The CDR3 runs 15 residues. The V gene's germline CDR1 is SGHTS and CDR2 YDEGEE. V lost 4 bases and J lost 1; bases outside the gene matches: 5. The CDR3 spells CASSHRQGGNTEAFF. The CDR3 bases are TGTGCCAGCAGCCACAGACAGGGGGGGAACACTGAAGCTTTCTTT.

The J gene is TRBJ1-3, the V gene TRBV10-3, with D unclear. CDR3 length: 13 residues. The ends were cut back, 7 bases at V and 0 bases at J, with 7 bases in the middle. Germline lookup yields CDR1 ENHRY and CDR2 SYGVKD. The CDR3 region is CAITQSSGNTIYF. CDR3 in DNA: TGTGCCATCACTCAGAGCTCTGGAAACACCATATATTTT.

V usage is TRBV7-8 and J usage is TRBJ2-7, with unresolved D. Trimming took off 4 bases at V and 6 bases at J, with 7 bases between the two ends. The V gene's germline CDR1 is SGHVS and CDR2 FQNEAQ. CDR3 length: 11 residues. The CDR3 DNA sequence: TGTGCCAGCAGCTCCTCCGTCGAGCAGTACTTC. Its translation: CASSSSVEQYF.

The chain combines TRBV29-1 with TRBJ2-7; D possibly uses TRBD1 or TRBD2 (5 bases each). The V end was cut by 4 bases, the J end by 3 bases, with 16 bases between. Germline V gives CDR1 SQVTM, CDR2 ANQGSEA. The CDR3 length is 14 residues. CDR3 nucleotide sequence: TGCAGCGTTGGGGTCCCCGGGACCGACTACGAGCAGTACTTC. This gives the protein CSVGVPGTDYEQYF.

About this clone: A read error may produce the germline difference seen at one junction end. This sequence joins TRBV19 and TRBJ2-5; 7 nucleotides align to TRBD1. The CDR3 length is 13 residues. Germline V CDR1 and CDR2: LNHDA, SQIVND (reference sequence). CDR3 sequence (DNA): TGTGCCAGTAGTACAACAGGGGAAGAGACCCGGTACTTC. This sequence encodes CASSTTGEETRYF.

For the CDR3, the DNA is TGTGCCAGCAGCCGTGAGCGGGGGGGATACAATGAGCAGTTCTTC. Its protein product is CASSRERGGYNEQFF. J is TRBJ2-1 and V is TRBV7-9; 10 nucleotides agree with TRBD2. V trimming: 5 bases; J trimming: 4 bases; junction bases outside the gene matches: 5. Germline V gives CDR1 SEHNR, CDR2 FQNEAQ (reference sequence). The CDR3 spans 15 residues.